The present T cell receptor (beta chain) was sequenced within a study of blood T cell repertoires in COVID-19. About the study: Acute and convalescent COVID-19 specimens originated in the United States, Italy and Spain. T cells, B-cell-depleted T cells, or PBMCs provided the cDNA or gDNA that served as material.

Profiled with immunoSEQ multiplex PCR; TCRdb holds only in-frame clones, not every one. This repertoire shows 300,000 to 400,000 clones, over 75% found once; its top ten account for 0.9% to 1%. V was clipped by 1 base and J by 1 base, with 5 bases between them. Germline CDR1 is LGHDT and CDR2 is YNNKEL (reference sequence). This CDR3 region has 13 residues. This clone turned up a few times. The identical CDR3 is also encoded by other nucleotide sequences in the sample. Self-reported history from a screening survey and questionnaire set each donor's cohort. This receptor was taken from a young woman with acute COVID-19. The V call is TRBV3-1 (or the pseudogene TRBV3-2), the J call TRBJ2-7; no clear D gene. The sample consisted of PBMCs or T cells enriched from blood (not recorded which). CDR3 coding DNA: TGTGCCAGCAGCCAAGGGAGTTCCTACGAGCAGTACTTC. Encoded protein: CASSQGSSYEQYF.